Sequencing of this T cell receptor (beta chain) was carried out in a study of response to subunit inactivated influenza vaccine. V lost 2 bases and J lost 0, with 11 bases in between. The CDR3 contains 17 residues. Germline CDR1 is SGHTA and CDR2 is FQGNSA. One entry per CDR3 protein, called by TCRdb with MiXCR from the RT-PCR reads. This table holds around 480,000 distinct CDR3 sequences, 9.5% to 13% found once. The chain joins TRBV7-2 to TRBJ2-6; D gene unclear. The receptor's source is a man in his fifties or sixties who received an inactivated influenza vaccine. The sequencing used PBMCs from blood, collected 45 days after vaccination. CDR3 sequence reads: CASSLKVTGSGANVLTF. The CDR3 DNA sequence: TGTGCCAGCAGCTTAAAGGTCACGGGCTCTGGGGCCAACGTCCTGACTTTC.